A single sample gave rise to the 20 T cell receptor beta chains below, sequenced in a study of blood T cell repertoires in COVID-19. The protocol was immunoSEQ multiplex PCR, while the TCRdb copy is restricted to in-frame clones and leaves out a portion. The sample yields roughly 250,000 clones, just over 90% seen once. Sequencing was performed on PBMCs or T cells enriched from blood (not recorded which). These receptors all stem from a woman aged 18-30 years who had recovered from COVID-19.

The chain couples TRBV6-2 or TRBV6-3 to TRBJ2-2, with 8 nucleotides matching TRBD2. CDR1 is MNHEY and CDR2 is SVGEGT in the germline V gene. The CDR3 spans 17 residues. The J segment lost 1 base and the V segment lost 2 bases, leaving 6 bases of the junction unmatched. For the CDR3, the DNA is TGTGCCAGCAGTTACATTGCGGGGGGTGTGAACACCGGGGAGCTGTTTTTT. Translation gives CASSYIAGGVNTGELFF.

The rearrangement links TRBV6-2 or TRBV6-3 to TRBJ2-3; 10 positions agree with TRBD2. There are 17 residues in the CDR3. Germline lookup yields CDR1 MNHEY and CDR2 SVGEGT. V lost 6 bases and J lost 1; bases outside the gene matches: 10. Here the CDR3 DNA reads TGTGCCAGCAGCGGCCTCAGACTAGCGGGCCGCACAGATACGCAGTATTTT. Its protein product is CASSGLRLAGRTDTQYF.

V gene TRBV18 combines with J gene TRBJ2-2; 7 bases line up with TRBD2. There are 15 residues in the CDR3. Germline CDR1 and CDR2: KGHSH and LQKENI. V lost 3 bases to trimming and J lost 2 bases; unmatched junction nucleotides: 3. CDR3 region: CASSPGRDNTGELFF. In nucleotides, the CDR3 is TGTGCCAGCTCACCGGGGAGGGACAACACCGGGGAGCTGTTTTTT.

The rearrangement links TRBV9 to TRBJ2-2, with D unclear. CDR3 length: 14 residues. CDR1 and CDR2 (germline): SGDLS, YYNGEE. Deletions cut 1 base from V and 4 bases from J, with 8 bases between. This chain's CDR3 is CASSVLVSTGELFF. CDR3 in DNA: TGTGCCAGCAGCGTACTAGTCAGCACCGGGGAGCTGTTTTTT.

The chain couples TRBV7-3 to TRBJ1-6; 9 bases line up with TRBD1. V gave up 3 bases and J gave up 11 bases; unmatched junction bases: 5. This CDR3 comprises 14 residues. CDR1 SGHTA and CDR2 FQGTGA come from the germline V gene. In nucleotides, the CDR3 is TGTGCCAGCAGCTTGGGGACAGGGAACACACCCCTCCACTTT. Residues: CASSLGTGNTPLHF.

This rearrangement joins TRBV19 to TRBJ1-5; TRBD1 is a possible D gene (5 bases). The germline CDR1 and CDR2 sequences are LNHDA and SQIVND (reference sequence). This CDR3 is built from 15 residues. The V and J ends lost 4 bases and 2 bases respectively, with 12 bases between them. For the CDR3, the DNA is TGTGCCAGTAGTAGGTCAGGGATACGCAATCAGCCCCAGCATTTT. Amino acids: CASSRSGIRNQPQHF.

The chain links TRBV9 to TRBJ1-4, with 11 positions matching TRBD1. Germline CDR1 SGDLS, CDR2 YYNGEE. V shed 2 bases, J shed 3 bases, and the junction held 3 bases outside the gene matches. This CDR3 has 16 residues. The CDR3 region is CASSVTGQGANEKLFF. In DNA, the CDR3 is TGTGCCAGCAGCGTGACGGGACAGGGGGCTAATGAAAAACTGTTTTTT.

The chain combines TRBV3-1 (or the pseudogene TRBV3-2) with TRBJ2-7; TRBD2 matches at 14 bases. Germline CDR1 is LGHDT and CDR2 is YNNKEL (reference sequence). This CDR3 comprises 14 residues. V was pared by 5 bases and J by 7 bases, with 4 bases of the junction left unmatched. CDR3 DNA: TGTGCCAGCAGCGCGGGACTAGCGGGGGATGAGCAGTACTTC. It yields the protein CASSAGLAGDEQYF.

V is TRBV2 and J is TRBJ1-4, with a weak D call TRBD1 (5 bases). Trimming pared 6 bases from V and 7 bases from J, leaving 15 bases between. The CDR3 loop spans 14 amino acids. CDR1 is SNHLY and CDR2 is FYNNEI in the germline V gene. The CDR3 protein is CASSETVIGEKLFF. CDR3 nucleotides: TGTGCCAGCAGCGAGACAGTAATTGGTGAAAAACTGTTTTTT.

The rearrangement joins TRBV19 to TRBJ2-7, with a weak D call TRBD2 (5 bases). CDR1 and CDR2 (germline): LNHDA, SQIVND (reference sequence). The V gene lost 7 bases and the J gene lost 0 bases, with 16 bases spanning the gap. This CDR3 comprises 15 residues. CDR3 DNA: TGTGCCAGTACCCCTAGTGGAGGACTCTCCTACGAGCAGTACTTC. Translating it yields CASTPSGGLSYEQYF.

The chain joins TRBV7-2 to TRBJ1-2, with D uncertain. The CDR3 covers 15 residues. CDR1 and CDR2 (germline): SGHTA, FQGNSA. Trimming stripped 2 bases from V and 6 bases from J, with 16 bases between. DNA of the CDR3: TGTGCCAGCAGCTTATCGGGGTCCAGAGGGCATGGCTACACCTTC. Protein: CASSLSGSRGHGYTF.

The V and J genes are TRBV4-2 and TRBJ2-2; TRBD2 matches at 11 bases. Germline V gene sequence: CDR1 LGHNA, CDR2 YNFKEQ. With 0 bases clipped from V and 0 bases from J, the junction kept 6 bases outside the gene matches. There are 19 residues in the CDR3. The CDR3 bases are TGTGCCAGCAGCCAAGATTCGGGACTAGCGGACGCGAACACCGGGGAGCTGTTTTTT. This codes for CASSQDSGLADANTGELFF.

The chain uses TRBV2 and TRBJ1-2; 7 bases agree with TRBD1. Germline loops: CDR1 SNHLY, CDR2 FYNNEI. V lost 7 bases to trimming and J lost 7 bases; unmatched junction nucleotides: 6. This CDR3 contains 12 residues. CDR3 region: CASTGGNRGYTF. The CDR3 DNA reads as TGTGCCAGCACAGGGGGGAATCGTGGCTACACCTTC.

V usage is TRBV18 and J usage is TRBJ1-2; D is perhaps TRBD1 (5 bases). V shed 2 bases and J shed 8 bases, with 18 bases lying between them. This CDR3 contains 15 residues. CDR1 KGHSH and CDR2 LQKENI come from the germline V gene. CDR3 in DNA: TGTGCCAGCTCACCAATATATCTGGGACTGAGGGGCTACACCTTC. Residues: CASSPIYLGLRGYTF.

This chain joins TRBV11-2 and TRBJ1-2, with 7 bases matching TRBD1. V lost 5 bases to trimming and J lost 9 bases; unmatched junction nucleotides: 6. This CDR3 is built from 12 residues. Germline V gene lookup returns CDR1 SGHAT and CDR2 FQNNGV. CDR3 sequence: CASSTRQGRYTF. CDR3 bases: TGTGCCAGCAGCACTCGACAGGGACGCTACACCTTC. Looking up the rest from reference TRBV11-2 and TRBJ1-2 gives the full variable domain: EAGVAQSPRYKIIEKRQSVAFWCNPISGHATLYWYQQILGQGPKLLIQFQNNGVVDDSQLPKDRFSAERLKGVDSTLKIQPAKLEDSAVYLCASSTRQGRYTFGSGTRLTVV.

This rearrangement joins TRBV7-9 to TRBJ1-2; TRBD1 is a possible D gene (6 bases). V gave up 5 bases and J gave up 8 bases, with 12 bases separating them. Germline assignment: CDR1 SEHNR and CDR2 FQNEAQ (reference sequence). The CDR3 totals 12 residues. The CDR3 region is CASSISDRGYTF. In DNA form, the CDR3 reads TGTGCCAGCAGCATAAGCGACAGGGGCTACACCTTC.

The V call is TRBV19, the J call TRBJ2-3, with D possibly matching TRBD2 (6 bases). CDR3 length equals 15 residues. Germline V gene lookup returns CDR1 LNHDA and CDR2 SQIVND (reference sequence). Trimming removed 4 bases at V and 1 base at J, with 12 bases between. The DNA of the CDR3 is TGTGCCAGTAGTACCCGGGACTTCGGCACAGATACGCAGTATTTT. It yields the protein CASSTRDFGTDTQYF. Combining the CDR3 with reference TRBV19 and TRBJ2-3 gives the whole variable domain DGGITQSPKYLFRKEGQNVTLSCEQNLNHDAMYWYRQDPGQGLRLIYYSQIVNDFQKGDIAEGYSVSREKKESFPLTVTSAQKNPTAFYLCASSTRDFGTDTQYFGPGTRLTVL.

This clone was observed a few times. The chain is built from TRBV4-1 and TRBJ2-3; a possible D gene is TRBD1 (5 bases). CDR3 size: 15 residues. The V gene's germline CDR1 is MGHRA and CDR2 YSYEKL. V shed 0 bases and J shed 6 bases, with 13 bases lying between them. CDR3 bases: TGCGCCAGCAGCCAAGAGGGCTTGCAGGGTGATACGCAGTATTTT. Translating gives CASSQEGLQGDTQYF.

This clone has just one count. The chain links TRBV11-2 to TRBJ1-2, with unresolved D. Between the trimmed V and J ends, which lost 2 bases and 3 bases, there was a span of 13 bases. This CDR3 region has 15 residues. The germline gives CDR1 SGHAT, CDR2 FQNNGV. The CDR3 DNA sequence: TGTGCCAGCAGCTTACCCGAGGCGGCGTACTATGGCTACACCTTC. Translated: CASSLPEAAYYGYTF.

This chain uses TRBV10-2 with TRBJ2-3; 8 positions agree with TRBD1. This CDR3 contains 14 residues. Germline assignment: CDR1 WSHSY and CDR2 SAAADI. The V gene end was trimmed by 11 bases and the J gene end by 0 bases; junction bases not matched to a gene: 7. CDR3 loop: CAAAGTGSTDTQYF. For the CDR3, the DNA is TGCGCCGCCGCCGGGACAGGTAGCACAGATACGCAGTATTTT.